A selection of T cell receptor beta chains follows, all from one sample in a study of CD8 T cells in Susac syndrome. In TCRdb, the immunoSEQ multiplex PCR reads were re-called with MiXCR into one record per CDR3 protein. The sample records about 210,000 distinct CDR3 sequences, approximately 95% being singletons. The sample taken for sequencing was CD4+ T cells from PBMCs. These receptors were obtained from a human donor in good health. Both conserved end residues are part of each CDR3. Fields, in order: V gene, J gene, D gene, clone size, CDR3 DNA, CDR3 protein. The D gene is left open where the match is weak. For some rows the clone size is stated as once, few or many, or as a class when expanded; others skip it.

V: TRBV7-2
J: TRBJ2-7
D: TRBD1
size: once
DNA: TGTGCCAGCAGCCCGATTCCCGGGACAGACTACGAGCAGTACTTC
CDR3: CASSPIPGTDYEQYF

V: TRBV15
J: TRBJ2-1
D: NA
size: NA
DNA: TGTGCCACCAGCGGGCGGTCAGGGTCCTACAATGAGCAGTTCTTC
CDR3: CATSGRSGSYNEQFF

V: TRBV25-1
J: TRBJ2-1
D: NA
size: NA
DNA: TGTGCCAGCAGTTTAGCGTGGGGGGCCTCTTATGAGCAGTTCTTC
CDR3: CASSLAWGASYEQFF

V: TRBV3-1
J: TRBJ2-2
D: NA
size: once
DNA: TGTGCCAGCAGCCCGTACAGGGACACCGGGGAGCTGTTTTTT
CDR3: CASSPYRDTGELFF

V: TRBV12-3/TRBV12-4
J: TRBJ2-7
D: TRBD1
size: NA
DNA: TGTGCCAGCAGTGCCCGACAGGGTGCAATTCTCTACGAGCAGTACTTC
CDR3: CASSARQGAILYEQYF

V: TRBV7-9
J: TRBJ2-4
D: NA
size: NA
DNA: TGTGCCAGCAGCTTAGAGGGACACATTCAGTACTTC
CDR3: CASSLEGHIQYF

V: TRBV5-1
J: TRBJ2-3
D: NA
size: NA
DNA: TGCGCCAGCAGCTTGGTTGTTAGCGGCAGCACAGATACGCAGTATTTT
CDR3: CASSLVVSGSTDTQYF

V: TRBV24-1
J: TRBJ2-1
D: TRBD2
size: NA
DNA: TGTGCCACCAGCAGCCTAGCGGTATACAATGAGCAGTTCTTC
CDR3: CATSSLAVYNEQFF

V: TRBV3-1
J: TRBJ2-7
D: TRBD2
size: NA
DNA: TGTGCCAGCAGCCAACCCGGGACTAGCGGTTTCTACGAGCAGTACTTC
CDR3: CASSQPGTSGFYEQYF

V: TRBV6-6
J: TRBJ1-2
D: TRBD1
size: NA
DNA: TGTGCCAGCAGTTACGACGTAGGGGGCTTCCATGGCTACACCTTC
CDR3: CASSYDVGGFHGYTF

V: TRBV30
J: TRBJ1-1
D: NA
size: NA
DNA: TGTGCCTGGAGTTCCCCCGGCGGTGTTACTGAAGCTTTCTTT
CDR3: CAWSSPGGVTEAFF

V: TRBV29-1
J: TRBJ1-6
D: TRBD1
size: NA
DNA: TGCAGCGCCAGAACCGGGACAGGGGGCGCGGCGACCCTCCACTTT
CDR3: CSARTGTGGAATLHF

V: TRBV4-1
J: TRBJ2-1
D: NA
size: NA
DNA: TGCGCCAGCAGTCGCGTGGGGGCCGATGAGCAGTTCTTC
CDR3: CASSRVGADEQFF

V: TRBV19
J: TRBJ2-5
D: NA
size: NA
DNA: TGTGCCAGTAGTATAGGTGTGGGGCAAGAGACCCAGTACTTC
CDR3: CASSIGVGQETQYF

V: TRBV23-1
J: TRBJ2-1
D: NA
size: NA
DNA: TGCGCCAGCAGTCAATCACGCCAGGAGTACAATGAGCAGTTCTTC
CDR3: CASSQSRQEYNEQFF

V: TRBV20-1
J: TRBJ2-3
D: TRBD1
size: NA
DNA: TGCAGTGTCCGGACAGGGGCAGATACGCAGTATTTT
CDR3: CSVRTGADTQYF

V: TRBV18
J: TRBJ2-7
D: NA
size: NA
DNA: TGTGCCAGCTCACAGATGACAGACTCCTACGAGCAGTACTTC
CDR3: CASSQMTDSYEQYF

V: TRBV3-1
J: TRBJ1-5
D: NA
size: NA
DNA: TGTGCCAGCAGCCAGGGGACGTATAGCAATCAGCCCCAGCATTTT
CDR3: CASSQGTYSNQPQHF

V: TRBV3-1
J: TRBJ1-3
D: NA
size: NA
DNA: TGTGCCAGCAGTTCTCAGGGAAATTCTGGAAACACCATATATTTT
CDR3: CASSSQGNSGNTIYF

V: TRBV7-3
J: TRBJ2-5
D: NA
size: NA
DNA: TGTGCCAGCAGCTTGGGGAACCAAGAGACCCAGTACTTC
CDR3: CASSLGNQETQYF

V: TRBV12-5
J: TRBJ2-5
D: TRBD2
size: NA
DNA: TGTGCTAGTGGACCGGCGGGGGGCATCGAGACCCAGTACTTC
CDR3: CASGPAGGIETQYF

V: TRBV29-1
J: TRBJ2-5
D: NA
size: NA
DNA: TGCAGCGTTGAAAACACCCAAGAGACCCAGTACTTC
CDR3: CSVENTQETQYF

V: TRBV29-1
J: TRBJ2-5
D: TRBD1
size: NA
DNA: TGCAGCGTGGCCTCCGGGACAGAAGAGACCCAGTACTTC
CDR3: CSVASGTEETQYF

V: TRBV20-1
J: TRBJ1-2
D: NA
size: once
DNA: TGCAGTGCTAAGGAGGAAACCTATGGCTACACCTTC
CDR3: CSAKEETYGYTF

V: TRBV7-2
J: TRBJ2-3
D: TRBD2
size: NA
DNA: TGTGCCAGCAGCTTAGTGGCGGGGGGGGTCACAGATACGCAGTATTTT
CDR3: CASSLVAGGVTDTQYF

V: TRBV3-1
J: TRBJ2-3
D: TRBD2
size: NA
DNA: TGTGCCAGCAGCCAAGATCTAGCGGGGGGCACAGATACGCAGTATTTT
CDR3: CASSQDLAGGTDTQYF

V: TRBV20-1
J: TRBJ2-1
D: NA
size: NA
DNA: TGCAGTGCCCTCCTTGGCGATCAATACAATGAGCAGTTCTTC
CDR3: CSALLGDQYNEQFF

V: TRBV28
J: TRBJ2-5
D: TRBD2
size: NA
DNA: TGTGCCAGCAGTTCTAGCGGGAGTAGCCAAGAGACCCAGTACTTC
CDR3: CASSSSGSSQETQYF

V: TRBV25-1
J: TRBJ1-2
D: NA
size: NA
DNA: TGTGCCAGCAGTGACTGGGGCAGGGAAAAAGGCTACACCTTC
CDR3: CASSDWGREKGYTF

V: TRBV29-1
J: TRBJ2-2
D: TRBD1
size: NA
DNA: TGCAGCGGGGGACAGTACACCGGGGAGCTGTTTTTT
CDR3: CSGGQYTGELFF

V: TRBV25-1
J: TRBJ2-3
D: NA
size: NA
DNA: TGTGCCAGCAGTGAATATTACGGGGGAGTTACAGATACGCAGTATTTT
CDR3: CASSEYYGGVTDTQYF

V: TRBV3-1
J: TRBJ2-7
D: NA
size: NA
DNA: TGTGCCAGCAGCCATTTTCCCGACGAGCAGTACTTC
CDR3: CASSHFPDEQYF

V: TRBV9
J: TRBJ2-1
D: TRBD2
size: once
DNA: TGTGCCAGCAGCGTAGCGGGAGGGACGCATGAGCAGTTCTTC
CDR3: CASSVAGGTHEQFF

V: TRBV4-2
J: TRBJ2-1
D: TRBD1
size: NA
DNA: TGTGCCAGCAGCCAAGATCACCCCGGGACAGGTATATTCAATGAGCAGTTCTTC
CDR3: CASSQDHPGTGIFNEQFF

V: TRBV9
J: TRBJ2-7
D: NA
size: NA
DNA: TGTGCCAGCAGCACAGTCGGCGACTACTCCTACGAGCAGTACTTC
CDR3: CASSTVGDYSYEQYF

V: TRBV20-1
J: TRBJ1-4
D: NA
size: NA
DNA: TGCAGTGCTAGACCGACAGAGGGAGAAAAACTGTTTTTT
CDR3: CSARPTEGEKLFF

V: TRBV27
J: TRBJ1-3
D: NA
size: NA
DNA: TGTGCCAGCAGTTTGCTCCCTTTTCGATCTGGAAACACCATATATTTT
CDR3: CASSLLPFRSGNTIYF

V: TRBV3-1
J: TRBJ2-5
D: TRBD2
size: NA
DNA: TGTGCCAGCAGCGAGACTAGCGGGGGGCCGGGGACCCAGTACTTC
CDR3: CASSETSGGPGTQYF

V: TRBV7-6
J: TRBJ1-4
D: NA
size: NA
DNA: TGTGCCAGCAGCTTATGGGCGGGTCGGGAAAAACTGTTTTTT
CDR3: CASSLWAGREKLFF

V: TRBV9
J: TRBJ2-5
D: NA
size: NA
DNA: TGTGCCAGCAGCGTAGATACAGGGCGAGGAGAGACCCAGTACTTC
CDR3: CASSVDTGRGETQYF

V: TRBV6-2/TRBV6-3
J: TRBJ2-3
D: NA
size: NA
DNA: TGTGCCAGCAGTTTTAGCTGGGCTTCGACAGATACGCAGTATTTT
CDR3: CASSFSWASTDTQYF

V: TRBV20-1
J: TRBJ2-1
D: NA
size: NA
DNA: TGCAGTGCTAGAGTCGAGGGGTCTGAGCAGTTCTTC
CDR3: CSARVEGSEQFF

V: TRBV9
J: TRBJ2-1
D: NA
size: NA
DNA: TGTGCCAGCAGCGTAGCTACCGGGATTGACAATGAGCAGTTCTTC
CDR3: CASSVATGIDNEQFF